What follows are 3 T cell receptor beta chains derived from one specimen sequenced in a study of cytotoxic CD8 clonotypes in ibrutinib-treated CLL. Repertoires were generated with immunoSEQ multiplex PCR, while TCRdb's copy carries only in-frame clones and drops some. This sample has more than 200,000 clones; roughly 77% occur once, and the top ten carry 5.5% to 6%. Sequenced material: PBMCs, taken after 12 months of ibrutinib treatment. These receptors all stem from a human donor with chronic lymphocytic leukemia.

The V and J genes are TRBV4-3 and TRBJ2-2; 7 positions match TRBD1. Germline values: CDR1 LGHNA, CDR2 YSLEER. The CDR3 consists of 14 residues. V lost 0 bases to trimming and J lost 6 bases; unmatched junction nucleotides: 1. The chain's CDR3 is CASSQERGPGELFF. DNA of the CDR3: TGCGCCAGCAGCCAAGAAAGGGGGCCCGGGGAGCTGTTTTTT.

The chain carries TRBV4-3 and TRBJ2-7; D call uncertain. V lost 0 bases and J 9 bases, leaving 21 bases between the germline ends. Germline V gives CDR1 LGHNA, CDR2 YSLEER. This CDR3 has 16 amino acids. The CDR3 coding sequence is TGCGCCAGCAGCCAAGATCTCGGCCAGGCCAACGGTTGGCAGTACTTC. As protein: CASSQDLGQANGWQYF.

The chain uses TRBV19 and TRBJ1-4; tentative D call: TRBD1 (5 bases). The CDR3 totals 14 residues. CDR1 and CDR2 from the germline V gene are LNHDA and SQIVND (reference sequence). Trimming stripped 7 bases from V and 5 bases from J, with 14 bases between. The CDR3 DNA reads TGTGCCAGTACATCAGGGCGCGGGAATGAAAAACTGTTTTTT. It yields the protein CASTSGRGNEKLFF.